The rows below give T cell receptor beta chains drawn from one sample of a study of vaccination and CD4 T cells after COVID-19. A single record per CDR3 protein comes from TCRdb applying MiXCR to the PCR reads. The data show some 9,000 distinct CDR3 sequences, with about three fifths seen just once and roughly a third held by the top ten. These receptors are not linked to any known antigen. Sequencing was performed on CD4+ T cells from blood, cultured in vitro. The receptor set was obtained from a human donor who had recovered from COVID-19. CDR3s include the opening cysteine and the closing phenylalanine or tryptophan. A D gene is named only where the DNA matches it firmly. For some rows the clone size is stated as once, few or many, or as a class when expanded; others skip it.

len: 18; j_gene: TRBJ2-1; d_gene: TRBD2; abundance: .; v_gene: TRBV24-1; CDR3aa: CATSDPGDGGKGYNEQFF; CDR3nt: TGTGCCACCAGTGATCCAGGCGACGGGGGGAAGGGATACAATGAGCAGTTCTTC
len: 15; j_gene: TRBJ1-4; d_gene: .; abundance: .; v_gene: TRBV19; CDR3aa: CASSIVWGDGEKLFF; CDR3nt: TGTGCCAGTAGTATAGTTTGGGGGGACGGTGAAAAACTGTTTTTT
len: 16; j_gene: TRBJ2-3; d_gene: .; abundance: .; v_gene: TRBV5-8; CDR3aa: CASSLDLQGGTDTQYF; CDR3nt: TGTGCCAGCAGCTTGGATTTGCAGGGGGGGACAGATACGCAGTATTTT
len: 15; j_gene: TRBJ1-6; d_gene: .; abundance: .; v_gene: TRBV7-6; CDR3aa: CASSLDAFSNSPLHF; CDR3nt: TGTGCCAGCAGCTTAGACGCATTTAGCAATTCACCCCTCCACTTT
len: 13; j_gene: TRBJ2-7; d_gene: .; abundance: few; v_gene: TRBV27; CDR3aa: CASSPRDPGEQYF; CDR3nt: TGTGCCAGCAGTCCACGGGACCCCGGAGAGCAGTACTTC
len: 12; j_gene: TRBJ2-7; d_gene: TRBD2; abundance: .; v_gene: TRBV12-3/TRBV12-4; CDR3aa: CASSNAGDEQYF; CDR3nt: TGTGCCAGCAGCAATGCGGGGGACGAGCAGTACTTC
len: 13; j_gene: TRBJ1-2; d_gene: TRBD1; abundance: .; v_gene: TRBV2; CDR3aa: CASREDRTYGYTF; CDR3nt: TGTGCCAGCAGGGAGGACAGGACCTATGGCTACACCTTC
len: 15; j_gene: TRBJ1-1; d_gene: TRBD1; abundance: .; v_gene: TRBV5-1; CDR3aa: CASRVVGQANTEAFF; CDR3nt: TGCGCCAGCAGAGTGGTGGGACAGGCGAACACTGAAGCTTTCTTT
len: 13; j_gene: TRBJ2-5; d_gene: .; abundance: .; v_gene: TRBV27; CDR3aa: CASSFQGRETQYF; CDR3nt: TGTGCCAGCAGTTTCCAGGGGCGAGAGACCCAGTACTTC
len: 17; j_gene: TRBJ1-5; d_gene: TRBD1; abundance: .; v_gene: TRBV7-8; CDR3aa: CASSSDRGDYSNQPQHF; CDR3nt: TGTGCCAGCAGCTCGGACAGGGGGGATTATAGCAATCAGCCCCAGCATTTT
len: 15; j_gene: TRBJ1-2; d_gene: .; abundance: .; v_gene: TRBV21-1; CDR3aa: CASSKGGGSGNGYTF; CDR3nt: TGTGCCAGCAGCAAAGGTGGGGGGTCGGGTAATGGCTACACCTTC
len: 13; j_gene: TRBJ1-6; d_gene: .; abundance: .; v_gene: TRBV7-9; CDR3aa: CASSLEGVSPLHF; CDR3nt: TGTGCCAGCAGCTTAGAGGGAGTCTCACCCCTCCACTTT
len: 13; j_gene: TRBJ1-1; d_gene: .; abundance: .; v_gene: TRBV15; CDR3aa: CATSRVVGTEAFF; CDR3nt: TGTGCCACCAGCAGAGTCGTCGGCACTGAAGCTTTCTTT
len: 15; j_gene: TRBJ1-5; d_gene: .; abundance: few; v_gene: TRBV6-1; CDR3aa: CASSEQQIGAGPQHF; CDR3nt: TGTGCCAGCAGTGAACAACAGATCGGCGCGGGGCCCCAGCATTTT
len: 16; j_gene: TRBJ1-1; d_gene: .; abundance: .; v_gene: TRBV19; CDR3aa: CASTNKIGGLNTEAFF; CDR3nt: TGTGCCAGTACCAACAAGATTGGAGGCCTGAACACTGAAGCTTTCTTT
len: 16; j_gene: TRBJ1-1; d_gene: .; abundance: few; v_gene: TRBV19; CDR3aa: CASSIVPGGGNTEAFF; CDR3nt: TGTGCCAGTAGTATAGTCCCTGGTGGGGGTAATACTGAAGCTTTCTTT
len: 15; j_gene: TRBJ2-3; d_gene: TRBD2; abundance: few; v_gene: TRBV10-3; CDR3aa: CAISELAGETDTQYF; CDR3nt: TGTGCCATCAGTGAGCTAGCGGGGGAGACAGATACGCAGTATTTT
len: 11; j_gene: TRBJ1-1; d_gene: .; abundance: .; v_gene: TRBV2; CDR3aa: CASSAGTEAFF; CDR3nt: TGTGCCAGCAGTGCCGGAACTGAAGCTTTCTTT
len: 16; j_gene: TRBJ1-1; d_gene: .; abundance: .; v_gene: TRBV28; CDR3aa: CASSTMGWGGHTEAFF; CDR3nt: TGTGCCAGCAGTACTATGGGGTGGGGGGGCCACACTGAAGCTTTCTTT
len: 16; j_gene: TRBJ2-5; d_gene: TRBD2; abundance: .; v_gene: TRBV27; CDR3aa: CASSLRTSGGPETQYF; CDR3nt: TGTGCCAGCAGTCTAAGGACTAGCGGGGGTCCTGAGACCCAGTACTTC
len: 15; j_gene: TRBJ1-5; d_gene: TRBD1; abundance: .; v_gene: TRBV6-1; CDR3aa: CASSTAGTANQPQHF; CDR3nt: TGTGCCAGCAGTACAGCCGGGACAGCTAATCAGCCCCAGCATTTT
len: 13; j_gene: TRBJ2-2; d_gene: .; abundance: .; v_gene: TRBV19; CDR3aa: CASRTWGTGELFF; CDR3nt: TGTGCCAGTAGGACTTGGGGCACCGGGGAGCTGTTTTTT
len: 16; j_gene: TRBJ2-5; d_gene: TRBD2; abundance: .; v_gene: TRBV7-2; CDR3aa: CASSSPRLAGQETQYF; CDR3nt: TGTGCCAGCAGCTCCCCCAGACTAGCGGGACAAGAGACCCAGTACTTC
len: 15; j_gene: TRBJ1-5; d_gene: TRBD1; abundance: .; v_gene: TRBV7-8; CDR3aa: CASSLRTGGNQPQHF; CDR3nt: TGTGCCAGCAGCTTACGGACAGGGGGCAATCAGCCCCAGCATTTT
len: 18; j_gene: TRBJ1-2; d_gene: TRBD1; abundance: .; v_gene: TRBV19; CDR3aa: CASSLSTGNFGVNYGYTF; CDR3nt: TGTGCCAGTAGTTTGTCGACAGGGAATTTCGGAGTTAACTATGGCTACACCTTC
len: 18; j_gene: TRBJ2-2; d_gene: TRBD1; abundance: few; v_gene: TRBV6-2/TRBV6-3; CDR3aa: CASSYSTRGQTNTGELFF; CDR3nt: TGTGCCAGCAGTTACTCGACCAGGGGGCAAACGAACACCGGGGAGCTGTTTTTT
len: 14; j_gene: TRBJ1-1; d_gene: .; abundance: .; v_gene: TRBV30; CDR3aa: CAWSARGGNTEAFF; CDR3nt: TGTGCCTGGAGTGCCCGAGGGGGGAACACTGAAGCTTTCTTT
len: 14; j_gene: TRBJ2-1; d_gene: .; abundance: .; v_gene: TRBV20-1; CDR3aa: CSGRELGGYNEQFF; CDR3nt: TGCAGTGGACGGGAACTAGGCGGGTACAATGAGCAGTTCTTC
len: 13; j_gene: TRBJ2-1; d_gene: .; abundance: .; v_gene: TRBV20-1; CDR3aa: CSASGVRGDEQFF; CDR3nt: TGCAGTGCTAGTGGAGTCAGGGGGGATGAGCAGTTCTTC
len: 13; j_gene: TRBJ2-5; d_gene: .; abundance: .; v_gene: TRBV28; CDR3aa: CASSLYLQETQYF; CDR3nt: TGTGCCAGCAGTTTATACCTCCAAGAGACCCAGTACTTC
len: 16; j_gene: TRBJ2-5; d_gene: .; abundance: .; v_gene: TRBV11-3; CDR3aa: CASSTRTARYQETQYF; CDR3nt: TGTGCCAGCAGCACTCGGACAGCCAGGTACCAAGAGACCCAGTACTTC
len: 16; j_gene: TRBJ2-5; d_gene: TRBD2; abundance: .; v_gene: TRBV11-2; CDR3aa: CASSLETSGGAETQYF; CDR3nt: TGTGCCAGCAGCTTAGAGACTAGCGGGGGGGCAGAGACCCAGTACTTC
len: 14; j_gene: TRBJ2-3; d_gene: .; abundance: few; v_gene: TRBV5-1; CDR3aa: CASSSDRYTDTQYF; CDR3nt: TGCGCCAGCAGCTCGGACCGATACACAGATACGCAGTATTTT
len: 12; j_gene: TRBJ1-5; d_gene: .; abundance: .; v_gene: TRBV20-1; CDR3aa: CSALGTNQPQHF; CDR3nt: TGCAGTGCTCTAGGTACCAATCAGCCCCAGCATTTT
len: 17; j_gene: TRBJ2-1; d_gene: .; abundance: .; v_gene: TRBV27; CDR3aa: CASSFQTGLATYNEQFF; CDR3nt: TGTGCCAGCAGTTTTCAAACGGGGCTAGCGACCTACAATGAGCAGTTCTTC
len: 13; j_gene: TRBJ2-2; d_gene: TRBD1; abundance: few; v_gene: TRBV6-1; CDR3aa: CASSRGQAGELFF; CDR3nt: TGTGCCAGCAGTCGGGGACAGGCCGGGGAGCTGTTTTTT
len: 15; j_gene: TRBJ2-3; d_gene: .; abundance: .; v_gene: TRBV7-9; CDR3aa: CASSSRLSSTDTQYF; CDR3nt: TGTGCCAGCAGCTCCCGGCTATCTAGCACAGATACGCAGTATTTT
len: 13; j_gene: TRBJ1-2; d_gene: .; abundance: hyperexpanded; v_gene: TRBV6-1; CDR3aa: CASSDGANYGYTF; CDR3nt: TGTGCCAGCAGTGATGGAGCTAACTATGGCTACACCTTC
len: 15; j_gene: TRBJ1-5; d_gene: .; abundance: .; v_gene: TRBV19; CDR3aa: CASSISERGLQPQHF; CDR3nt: TGTGCCAGTAGCATTAGCGAGCGGGGGCTTCAGCCCCAGCATTTT
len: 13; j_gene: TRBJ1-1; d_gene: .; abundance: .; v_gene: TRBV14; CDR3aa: CASRVGMDTEAFF; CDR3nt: TGTGCCAGCCGCGTTGGGATGGACACTGAAGCTTTCTTT
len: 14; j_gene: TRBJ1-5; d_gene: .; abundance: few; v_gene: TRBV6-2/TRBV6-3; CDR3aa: CASSYSPENQPQHF; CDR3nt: TGTGCCAGCAGTTACTCGCCAGAGAATCAGCCCCAGCATTTT
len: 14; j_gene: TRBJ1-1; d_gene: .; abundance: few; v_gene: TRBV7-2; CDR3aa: CASSLGSGGTEAFF; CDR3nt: TGTGCCAGCAGCTTAGGGTCCGGGGGCACTGAAGCTTTCTTT
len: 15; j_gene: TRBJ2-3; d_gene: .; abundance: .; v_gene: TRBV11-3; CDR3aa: CASSLLSPSTDTQYF; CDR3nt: TGTGCCAGCAGCTTACTTTCCCCTAGCACAGATACGCAGTATTTT
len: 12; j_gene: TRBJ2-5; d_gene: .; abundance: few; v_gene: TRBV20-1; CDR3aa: CSAEDHRETQYF; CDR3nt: TGCAGTGCTGAGGACCATCGGGAGACCCAGTACTTC
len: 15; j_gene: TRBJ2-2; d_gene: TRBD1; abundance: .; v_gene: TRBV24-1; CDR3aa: CATSATDRATGELFF; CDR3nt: TGTGCCACCAGCGCTACGGACAGGGCCACCGGGGAGCTGTTTTTT
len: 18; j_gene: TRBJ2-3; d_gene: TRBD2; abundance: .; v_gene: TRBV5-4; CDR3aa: CASSLAGTSSSWPDTQYF; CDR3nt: TGTGCCAGCAGCTTGGCCGGGACTAGTTCAAGTTGGCCAGATACGCAGTATTTT
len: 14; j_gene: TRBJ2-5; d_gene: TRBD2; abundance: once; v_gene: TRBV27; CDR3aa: CASRPWGGQETQYF; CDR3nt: TGTGCCAGCAGACCGTGGGGGGGGCAAGAGACCCAGTACTTC
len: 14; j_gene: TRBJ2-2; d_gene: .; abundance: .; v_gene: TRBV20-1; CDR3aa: CSARDTFSTGELFF; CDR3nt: TGCAGTGCTAGAGATACTTTCTCAACCGGGGAGCTGTTTTTT